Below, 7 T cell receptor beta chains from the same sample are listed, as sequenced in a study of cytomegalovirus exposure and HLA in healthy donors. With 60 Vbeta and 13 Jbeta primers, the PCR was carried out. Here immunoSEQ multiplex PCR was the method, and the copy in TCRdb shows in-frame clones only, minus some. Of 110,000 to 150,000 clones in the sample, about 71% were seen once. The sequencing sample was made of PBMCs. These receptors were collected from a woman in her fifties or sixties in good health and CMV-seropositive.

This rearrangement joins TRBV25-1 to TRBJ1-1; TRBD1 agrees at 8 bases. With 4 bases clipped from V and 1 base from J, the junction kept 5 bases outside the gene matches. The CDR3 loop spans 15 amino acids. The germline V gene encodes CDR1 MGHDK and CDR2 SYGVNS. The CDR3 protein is CASSGTGNGNTEAFF. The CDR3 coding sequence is TGTGCCAGCAGTGGGACAGGGAATGGGAACACTGAAGCTTTCTTT.

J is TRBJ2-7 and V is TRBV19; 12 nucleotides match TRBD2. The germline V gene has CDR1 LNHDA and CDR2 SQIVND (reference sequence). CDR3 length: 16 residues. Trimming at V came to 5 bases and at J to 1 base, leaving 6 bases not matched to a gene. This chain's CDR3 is CASSARLAGASYEQYF. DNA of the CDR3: TGTGCCAGTAGTGCCCGACTAGCGGGAGCATCCTACGAGCAGTACTTC.

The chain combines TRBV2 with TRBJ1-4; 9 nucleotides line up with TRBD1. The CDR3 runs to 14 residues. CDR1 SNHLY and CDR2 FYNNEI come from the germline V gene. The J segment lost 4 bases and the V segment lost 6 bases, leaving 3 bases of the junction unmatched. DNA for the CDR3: TGTGCCAGCAGAGGGACAGGGTTTAATGAAAAACTGTTTTTT. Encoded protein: CASRGTGFNEKLFF.

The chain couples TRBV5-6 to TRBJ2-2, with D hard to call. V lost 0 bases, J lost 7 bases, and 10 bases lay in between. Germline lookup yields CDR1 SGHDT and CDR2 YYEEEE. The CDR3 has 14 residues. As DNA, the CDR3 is TGTGCCAGCAGCTTGGTTTCAGTATACGGGGAGCTGTTTTTT. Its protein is CASSLVSVYGELFF.

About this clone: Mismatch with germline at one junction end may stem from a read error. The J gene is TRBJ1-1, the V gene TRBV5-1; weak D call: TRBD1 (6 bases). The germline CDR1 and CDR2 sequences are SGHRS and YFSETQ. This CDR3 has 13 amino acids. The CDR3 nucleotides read TGCGCCAGCAGATTGGACAGGAACACTGAAGCTTTCTTT. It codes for CASRLDRNTEAFF.

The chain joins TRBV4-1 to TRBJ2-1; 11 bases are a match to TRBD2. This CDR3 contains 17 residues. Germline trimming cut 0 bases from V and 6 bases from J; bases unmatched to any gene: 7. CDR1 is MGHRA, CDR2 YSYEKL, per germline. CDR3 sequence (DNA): TGCGCCAGCAGCCAAGACCCTCTAGCGGGAGGTGCCAATGAGCAGTTCTTC. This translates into CASSQDPLAGGANEQFF.

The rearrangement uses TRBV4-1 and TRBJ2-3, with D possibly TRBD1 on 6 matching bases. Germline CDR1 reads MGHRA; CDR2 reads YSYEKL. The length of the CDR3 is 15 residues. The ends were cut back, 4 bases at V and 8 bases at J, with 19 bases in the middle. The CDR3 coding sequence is TGCGCCAGCAGCCCTTCCCCGGACAGCTCGGGTACGCAGTATTTT. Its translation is CASSPSPDSSGTQYF.